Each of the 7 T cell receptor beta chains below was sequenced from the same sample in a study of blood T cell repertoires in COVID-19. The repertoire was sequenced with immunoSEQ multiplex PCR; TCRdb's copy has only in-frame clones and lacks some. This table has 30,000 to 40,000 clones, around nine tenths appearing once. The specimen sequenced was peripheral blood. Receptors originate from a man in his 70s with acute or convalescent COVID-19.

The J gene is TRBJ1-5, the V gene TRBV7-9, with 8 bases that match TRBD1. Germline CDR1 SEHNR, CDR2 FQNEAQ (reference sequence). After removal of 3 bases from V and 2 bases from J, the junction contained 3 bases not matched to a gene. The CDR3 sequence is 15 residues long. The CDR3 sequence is CASSLGQDRNQPQHF. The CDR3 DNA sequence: TGTGCCAGCAGCTTGGGACAGGACCGCAATCAGCCCCAGCATTTT.

CDR3 residues: CASSLSDGSLYEQYF. The CDR3 DNA sequence: TGTGCCAGCAGCTTGAGCGACGGCAGCCTCTACGAGCAGTACTTC. The chain combines TRBV5-6 with TRBJ2-7; D gene uncertain. The CDR3 sequence is 15 residues long. The V and J ends lost 1 base and 3 bases respectively, with 14 bases between them. Germline lookup yields CDR1 SGHDT and CDR2 YYEEEE. The full variable domain, completed using reference TRBV5-6 and TRBJ2-7, is DAGVTQSPTHLIKTRGQQVTLRCSPKSGHDTVSWYQQALGQGPQFIFQYYEEEERQRGNFPDRFSGHQFPNYSSELNVNALLLGDSALYLCASSLSDGSLYEQYFGPGTRLTVT.

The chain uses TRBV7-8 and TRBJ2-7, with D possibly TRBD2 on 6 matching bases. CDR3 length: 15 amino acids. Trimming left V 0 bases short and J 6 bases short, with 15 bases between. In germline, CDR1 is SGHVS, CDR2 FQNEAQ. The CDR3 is CASSLAWRGAGEQYF. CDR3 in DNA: TGTGCCAGCAGCTTAGCGTGGAGGGGAGCTGGCGAGCAGTACTTC.

The CDR3 DNA is TGTGCCAGCAGGGACAGCCGGGAGACCCAGTACTTC. This translates into CASRDSRETQYF. The chain couples TRBV2 to TRBJ2-5; weak D call: TRBD1 (6 bases). This CDR3 region has 12 residues. The V and J ends lost 6 bases and 5 bases respectively, with 10 bases between them. CDR1 and CDR2 (germline): SNHLY, FYNNEI.

This chain's CDR3 is CAWSAPPLTGELFF. The CDR3 nucleotides are TGTGCCTGGAGTGCTCCCCCTCTCACCGGGGAGCTGTTTTTT. The chain links TRBV30 to TRBJ2-2; the D is unclear. Looked up from germline, CDR1 is GTSNPN and CDR2 is SVGIG (reference sequence). The CDR3 has 14 amino acids. V was shortened by 1 base and J by 4 bases, with 10 bases between the two germline ends.

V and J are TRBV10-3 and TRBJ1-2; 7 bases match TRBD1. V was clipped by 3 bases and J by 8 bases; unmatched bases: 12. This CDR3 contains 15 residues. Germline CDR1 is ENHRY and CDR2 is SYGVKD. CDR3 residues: CAISDLRDRSMGYTF. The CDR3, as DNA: TGTGCCATCAGTGACCTCCGGGACAGATCTATGGGCTACACCTTC.

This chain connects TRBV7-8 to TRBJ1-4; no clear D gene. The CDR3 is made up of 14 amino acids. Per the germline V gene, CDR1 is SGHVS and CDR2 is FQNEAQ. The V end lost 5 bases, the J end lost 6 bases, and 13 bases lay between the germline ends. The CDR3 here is CASSTAVRDEKLFF. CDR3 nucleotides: TGTGCCAGCAGCACCGCCGTCCGCGATGAAAAACTGTTTTTT.